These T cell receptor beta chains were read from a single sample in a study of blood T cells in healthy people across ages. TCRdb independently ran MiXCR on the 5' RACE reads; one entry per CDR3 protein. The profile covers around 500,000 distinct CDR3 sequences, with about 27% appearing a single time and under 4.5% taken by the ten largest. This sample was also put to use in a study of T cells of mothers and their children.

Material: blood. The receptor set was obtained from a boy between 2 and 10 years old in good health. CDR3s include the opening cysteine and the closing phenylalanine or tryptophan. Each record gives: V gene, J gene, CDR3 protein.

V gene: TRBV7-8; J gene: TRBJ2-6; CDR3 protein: CASSLARGTISGASVLTF
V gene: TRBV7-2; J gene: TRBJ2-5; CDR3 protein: CAGSLWVGAGGFRETQYF
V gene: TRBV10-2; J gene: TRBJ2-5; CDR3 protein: CASSESSSQETQYF
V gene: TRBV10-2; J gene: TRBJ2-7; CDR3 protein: CASSEPGTGREQYF
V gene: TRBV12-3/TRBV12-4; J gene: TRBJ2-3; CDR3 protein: CASSPVAVNWGPDTQYF
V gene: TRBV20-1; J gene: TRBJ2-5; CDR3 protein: CSAKGQQGRIFQETQYF
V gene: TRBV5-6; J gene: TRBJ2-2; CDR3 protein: CASSLLARVNTGELFF
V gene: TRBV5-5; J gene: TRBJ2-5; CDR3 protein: CASSFGLARQETQYF
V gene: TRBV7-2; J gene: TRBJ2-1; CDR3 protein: CASSFSYNEQFF
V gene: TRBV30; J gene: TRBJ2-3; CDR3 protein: CAWRRSIIADTDTQYF
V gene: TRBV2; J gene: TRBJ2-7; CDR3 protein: CASSYQVLSYEQYF
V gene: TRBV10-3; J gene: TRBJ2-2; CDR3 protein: CAIMPFKNTGELFF
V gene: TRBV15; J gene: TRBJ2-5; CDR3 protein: CATSSPGRTSAIQETQYF
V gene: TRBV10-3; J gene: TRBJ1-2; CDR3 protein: CAISSTQGIYGYTF